The 17 T cell receptor beta chains given below trace back to one sample, sequenced in a study of early T cells in non-severe SARS-CoV-2 infection. TCRdb ran MiXCR on the 5' RACE reads and lists one entry per CDR3 protein. Of about 76,000 distinct CDR3 sequences in the sample, roughly 12% were seen once. Material for sequencing was whole blood. These receptors were collected from an adult who was a healthcare worker with PCR-confirmed SARS-CoV-2 infection or an uninfected control (not recorded which).

Note on this clonotype: A much larger clone lies one base from this, so it may be a read error. The CDR3 here is CAGSYSDGSNQPQHF. DNA of the CDR3: TGTGCCGGCAGTTACTCGGACGGTAGCAATCAGCCCCAGCATTTT. The chain carries TRBV6-2 or TRBV6-3 and TRBJ1-5; D unresolved. Germline-derived CDR1 and CDR2 are MNHEY and SVGEGT. There are 15 residues in the CDR3.

As to this clonotype: This likely reflects a read error, since a far larger clone is one base away. This rearrangement joins TRBV7-9 to TRBJ1-1, with no clear D. Looked up from germline, CDR1 is SEHNR and CDR2 is FQNEAQ (reference sequence). CDR3 length equals 12 residues. V dropped 4 bases and J dropped 1 base, with 4 bases sitting between them. The CDR3 coding sequence is TGTGCCAGCAGCTATACGAACACTGAAGCTTTCTTT. Translating it yields CASSYTNTEAFF.

This clonotype has a handful of counts. The gene calls are TRBV20-1 and TRBJ2-5; 9 bases are shared with TRBD2. After removal of 1 base from V and 7 bases from J, the junction contained 10 bases not matched to a gene. The V gene's germline CDR1 is DFQATT and CDR2 SNEGSKA (reference sequence). The CDR3 spans 15 residues. CDR3 sequence reads: CSARAASGAGWTQYF. For the CDR3, the DNA is TGCAGTGCTAGAGCCGCTAGCGGGGCTGGGTGGACCCAGTACTTC.

This clonotype was detected ten times or more. The chain joins TRBV5-1 to TRBJ1-3; perhaps TRBD1 as D (5 bases). CDR3 size: 15 residues. The germline V gene encodes CDR1 SGHRS and CDR2 YFSETQ. With 4 bases removed from V and 1 base from J, the gap between germline ends came to 12 bases. CDR3 amino acids: CASSPTGGSGNTIYF. The CDR3 DNA reads TGCGCCAGCAGCCCAACCGGGGGGTCTGGAAACACCATATATTTT. Full variable domain (remainder filled in from reference TRBV5-1 and TRBJ1-3): KAGVTQTPRYLIKTRGQQVTLSCSPISGHRSVSWYQQTPGQGLQFLFEYFSETQRNKGNFPGRFSGRQFSNSRSEMNVSTLELGDSALYLCASSPTGGSGNTIYFGEGSWLTVV.

This clonotype was observed at least ten times. The chain joins TRBV5-4 to TRBJ1-6, with a possible D match to TRBD1 (5 bases). The CDR3 extends over 16 amino acids. From germline, CDR1 is SGHNT and CDR2 YYREEE (reference sequence). With 9 bases removed from V and 7 bases from J, the gap between germline ends came to 23 bases. The CDR3 DNA reads TGTGCCACTTCGGGACCTCAAGGCGGCCTAAATTCACCCCTCCACTTT. It yields the protein CATSGPQGGLNSPLHF.

The sample holds many counts of this clonotype. The chain has TRBV6-1 and TRBJ2-5; 11 bases map to TRBD1. The germline CDR1 and CDR2 sequences are MNHNS and SASEGT. Trimming cost V 11 bases and J 5 bases; bases outside gene matches: 7. This CDR3 spans 13 amino acids. CDR3 bases: TGTGCCCTCGGACAGGGGGCGCGGGAGACCCAGTACTTC. Protein product: CALGQGARETQYF.

The V call is TRBV6-5, the J call TRBJ2-7; D tentatively reads TRBD1 or TRBD2 (6 bases each). There are 16 residues in the CDR3. Germline loops: CDR1 MNHEY, CDR2 SVGAGI. The V and J ends lost 0 bases and 2 bases respectively, with 14 bases between them. The CDR3 is CASSYSSGALPYEQYF. As DNA, the CDR3 is TGTGCCAGCAGTTACTCGTCGGGGGCCCTTCCCTACGAGCAGTACTTC.

This clonotype has just a few counts. This sequence joins TRBV6-4 and TRBJ2-7, with D perhaps matching TRBD1 (5 bases). Trimming shortened V by 0 bases and J by 2 bases, and 17 bases separated the two germline ends. Germline V CDR1 and CDR2: MRHNA, SNTAGT. The CDR3 totals 17 residues. The CDR3 sequence: CASSDSLTVLLPYEQYF. The CDR3 nucleotides read TGTGCCAGCAGTGACTCTCTGACAGTCCTCCTACCCTACGAGCAGTACTTC.

This clonotype was detected many times. The V call is TRBV3-1, the J call TRBJ2-7; D might be TRBD1 (5 bases). The CDR3 extends over 15 amino acids. With 0 bases removed from V and 6 bases from J, the gap between germline ends came to 15 bases. CDR1 is LGHDT and CDR2 is YNNKEL in the germline V gene (reference sequence). This CDR3 reads CASSQDVQGTAEQYF. DNA of the CDR3: TGTGCCAGCAGCCAAGATGTCCAGGGAACAGCCGAGCAGTACTTC.

This clonotype was seen at least ten times. The chain has TRBV20-1 and TRBJ2-7; D assignment may be TRBD1 or TRBD2 (5 bases each). CDR3 length equals 14 residues. Looked up from germline, CDR1 is DFQATT and CDR2 is SNEGSKA (reference sequence). Trimming left V 6 bases short and J 5 bases short, with 20 bases between. CDR3 protein: CSARRDGERHEQYF. The CDR3 nucleotides are TGCAGTGCCCGCCGGGACGGTGAGAGGCACGAGCAGTACTTC.

This clonotype occurred a few times. The rearrangement uses TRBV11-3 and TRBJ2-7, with 8 nucleotides matching TRBD1. J was trimmed by 3 bases and V by 5 bases; bases with no gene match: 3. CDR3 size: 13 residues. The V gene's germline CDR1 is SGHNT and CDR2 YENEEA. The CDR3 spells CASSQTGGYEQYF. DNA of the CDR3: TGTGCCAGCAGCCAAACAGGGGGCTACGAGCAGTACTTC.

Written as DNA, the CDR3 is TGTGCCAGCAGCCAAGATGAACGGGGGGACACAGATACGCAGTATTTT. Translated: CASSQDERGDTDTQYF. V usage is TRBV4-2 and J usage is TRBJ2-3; TRBD2 matches at 7 bases. V lost 0 bases and J lost 2; bases outside the gene matches: 5. From germline, CDR1 is LGHNA and CDR2 YNFKEQ. The CDR3 contains 16 residues.

There are many counts of this clonotype. The gene calls are TRBV7-2 and TRBJ2-3; D perhaps matches TRBD2 (7 bases). V lost 3 bases to trimming and J lost 2 bases, with 18 bases between them. The germline V gene has CDR1 SGHTA and CDR2 FQGNSA. This CDR3 is 17 amino acids long. This chain's CDR3 is CASSFRSGGIYTDTQYF. CDR3 nucleotides: TGTGCCAGCAGCTTTAGGTCGGGGGGCATCTACACAGATACGCAGTATTTT.

This clonotype was seen at least ten times. The chain combines TRBV12-3 or TRBV12-4 with TRBJ1-6; 9 bases map to TRBD1. The CDR3 contains 15 residues. The V gene end was trimmed by 4 bases and the J gene end by 5 bases; junction bases not matched to a gene: 3. CDR3 in amino acids: CASSSRTGDNSPLHF. The CDR3 DNA reads TGTGCCAGCAGTTCACGGACAGGGGATAATTCACCCCTCCACTTT.

Remarks on this clonotype: This could be a read error, since a much larger clone is one nucleotide away. V and J are TRBV29-1 and TRBJ2-7, with D unresolved. The germline gives CDR1 SQVTM, CDR2 ANQGSEA. This CDR3 has 11 residues. The germline V and J ends were trimmed by 2 bases and 4 bases, with 6 bases remaining between them. This CDR3 is CSVESEYEQYF. The CDR3 DNA reads as TGCAGCGTTGAAAGTGAGTACGAGCAGTACTTC.

This clonotype was found a few times. This chain links TRBV7-2 with TRBJ2-3, with D maybe TRBD2 (5 bases). V was trimmed by 5 bases and J by 6 bases, leaving 18 bases between them. This CDR3 is built from 15 residues. Germline-derived CDR1 and CDR2 are SGHTA and FQGNSA. DNA for the CDR3: TGTGCCAGCAGCCCCGTGAGCCCGGGAAGGGATACGCAGTATTTT. Amino acid sequence: CASSPVSPGRDTQYF.

CDR3 DNA sequence: TGCGCCAGCAGCTTGGCCCCCCCGGGCGGGGAGCTGTTTTTT. Amino acids: CASSLAPPGGELFF. The V call is TRBV5-1, the J call TRBJ2-2; D not certain. The germline CDR1 and CDR2 sequences are SGHRS and YFSETQ. This CDR3 contains 14 residues. V shed 0 bases and J shed 7 bases, with 10 bases lying between them.